The 3 T cell receptor beta chains below all came from one sample that was sequenced in a study of sequential checkpoint blockade in melanoma. Produced via immunoSEQ multiplex PCR; TCRdb's table is partial and in-frame only. The sample consists of 10,000 to 15,000 clones, roughly 60% of them appearing once. Treatment meaning: randomized to nivolumab then ipilimumab (arm A) or the reverse (arm B). The source was CD8+ T cells sorted from blood (inferred from file names), collected from a patient given nivolumab and ipilimumab in sequence. Receptors originate from a human donor with melanoma.

This chain links TRBV28 with TRBJ2-7; 8 bases fit TRBD1. V was pared by 2 bases and J by 9 bases, with 3 bases of the junction left unmatched. This CDR3 has 12 amino acids. Germline CDR1 and CDR2: MDHEN and SYDVKM. The DNA of the CDR3 is TGTGCCAGCAGTTTAAAAGACAGGGGGCAGTACTTC. Amino acid sequence: CASSLKDRGQYF.

This clone was picked up a small number of times. The chain carries TRBV7-9 and TRBJ2-7, with TRBD1 identical over 8 bases. Looked up from germline, CDR1 is SEHNR and CDR2 is FQNEAQ (reference sequence). This CDR3 is built from 19 residues. V shed 5 bases, J shed 1 base, and the junction held 19 bases outside the gene matches. The CDR3 DNA sequence: TGTGCCAGCAGCCAAGATCGACTACCAGGGGGCATCAGTTCCTACGAGCAGTACTTC. This encodes CASSQDRLPGGISSYEQYF. Filled out from reference TRBV7-9 and TRBJ2-7, the complete variable domain reads DTGVSQNPRHKITKRGQNVTFRCDPISEHNRLYWYRQTLGQGPEFLTYFQNEAQLEKSRLLSDRFSAERPKGSFSTLEIQRTEQGDSAMYLCASSQDRLPGGISSYEQYFGPGTRLTVT.

V usage is TRBV9 and J usage is TRBJ2-5; a weak D match, TRBD1 (6 bases). This CDR3 is 15 amino acids long. CDR1 and CDR2 (germline): SGDLS, YYNGEE. The ends were cut back, 0 bases at V and 5 bases at J, with 14 bases in the middle. CDR3: CASSVEGESMETQYF. The CDR3 DNA follows: TGTGCCAGCAGCGTAGAGGGGGAATCGATGGAGACCCAGTACTTC.